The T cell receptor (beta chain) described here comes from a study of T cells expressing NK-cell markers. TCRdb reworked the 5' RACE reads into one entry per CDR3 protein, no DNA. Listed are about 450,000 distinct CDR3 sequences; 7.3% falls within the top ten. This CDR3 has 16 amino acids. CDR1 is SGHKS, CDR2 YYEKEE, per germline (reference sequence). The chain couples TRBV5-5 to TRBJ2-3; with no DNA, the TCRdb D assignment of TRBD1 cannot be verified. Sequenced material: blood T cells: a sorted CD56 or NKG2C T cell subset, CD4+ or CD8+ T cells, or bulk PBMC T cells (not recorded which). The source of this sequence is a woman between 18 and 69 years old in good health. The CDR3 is CASSLTTGVVEDTQYF.